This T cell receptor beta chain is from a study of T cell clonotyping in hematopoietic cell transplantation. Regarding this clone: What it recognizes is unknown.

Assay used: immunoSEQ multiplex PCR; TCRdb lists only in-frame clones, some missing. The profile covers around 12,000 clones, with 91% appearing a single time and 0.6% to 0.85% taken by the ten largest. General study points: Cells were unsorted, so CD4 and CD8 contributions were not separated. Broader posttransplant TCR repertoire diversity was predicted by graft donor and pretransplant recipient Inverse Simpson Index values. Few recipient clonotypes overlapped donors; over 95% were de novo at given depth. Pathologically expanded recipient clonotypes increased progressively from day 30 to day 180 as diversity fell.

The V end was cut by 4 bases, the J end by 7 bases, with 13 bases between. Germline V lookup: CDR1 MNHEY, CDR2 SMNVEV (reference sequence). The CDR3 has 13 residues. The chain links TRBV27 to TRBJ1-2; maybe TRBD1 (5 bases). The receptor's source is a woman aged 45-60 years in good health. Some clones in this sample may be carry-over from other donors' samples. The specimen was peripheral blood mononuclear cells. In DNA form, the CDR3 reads TGTGCCAGCAGTTCGGGGGGAGCGCGTGGCTACACCTTC. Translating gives CASSSGGARGYTF.